Listed below are T cell receptor beta chains from one sample, sequenced in a study of post-analysis software for immune sequencing data. In TCRdb, the PCR reads were re-called with MiXCR into one record per CDR3 protein. The sample shows hundreds of thousands of distinct CDR3 sequences, approximately 59% of them seen only once. Input material: blood. The source of these receptors is a girl aged 2 to 9 with multiple sclerosis. Both conserved end residues are part of each CDR3. A D gene is named only where the DNA matches it firmly.

CDR3aa | len | j_gene | v_gene | d_gene
CASRSSGVTPYNEQFF | 16 | TRBJ2-1 | TRBV6-6 | -
CASRDLAGFNTGELFF | 16 | TRBJ2-2 | TRBV4-1 | TRBD2
CASSWAGRSSYNEQFF | 16 | TRBJ2-1 | TRBV28 | -
CASSGYYRGLAYEQYF | 16 | TRBJ2-7 | TRBV7-9 | TRBD1
CASSSERYQETQYF | 14 | TRBJ2-5 | TRBV5-1 | -
CASSLKARGAGANVLTF | 17 | TRBJ2-6 | TRBV7-8 | -
CASSQIGDTQYF | 12 | TRBJ2-3 | TRBV7-3 | -
CATSETTGNEQFF | 13 | TRBJ2-1 | TRBV24-1 | TRBD1
CASRRDLAGQFF | 12 | TRBJ2-1 | TRBV12-3/TRBV12-4 | TRBD2
CASSLVQGLSMNTEAFF | 17 | TRBJ1-1 | TRBV11-3 | -
CASSLFLGQGHEQFF | 15 | TRBJ2-1 | TRBV5-5 | TRBD1
CASSRPAEPLHF | 12 | TRBJ1-6 | TRBV6-5 | -
CASSALDTGELFF | 13 | TRBJ2-2 | TRBV6-6 | -
CASSLALSGANVLTF | 15 | TRBJ2-6 | TRBV5-1 | -
CASSRYSGPLETQYF | 15 | TRBJ2-5 | TRBV4-3 | -
CSVEDFRRVPGAEQETQYF | 19 | TRBJ2-5 | TRBV29-1 | -
CASSYLKEKTQYF | 13 | - | TRBV6-6 | -
CASSPQSPQGGRETQYF | 17 | TRBJ2-5 | TRBV27 | -
CATLYLQGGYTF | 12 | TRBJ1-2 | TRBV2 | -
CASSFASGSGANVLTF | 16 | TRBJ2-6 | TRBV7-9 | -
CSASGLASTDTQYF | 14 | TRBJ2-3 | TRBV20-1 | -
CASKPSFGHSSPLHF | 15 | TRBJ1-6 | TRBV4-3 | -
CASSDSRRGPEAFF | 14 | TRBJ1-1 | TRBV6-6 | -
CASSRPRTGSETEAFF | 16 | TRBJ1-1 | TRBV7-2 | TRBD1
CSVEVAGGTGYKQYF | 15 | TRBJ2-7 | TRBV29-1 | TRBD2
CASNQAGGPTQFF | 13 | TRBJ2-1 | TRBV7-8 | TRBD2
CSATSGLYEQYF | 12 | TRBJ2-7 | TRBV29-1 | TRBD2
CSAEMASGSAEQYF | 14 | - | TRBV20-1 | TRBD2
CASSLGPARLYGYTF | 15 | TRBJ1-2 | TRBV7-2 | -
CASSESGTGVYEQYF | 15 | - | TRBV25-1 | TRBD1
CAISRTSGENIQYF | 14 | TRBJ2-4 | TRBV10-3 | TRBD2
CASSPRLGRTNYGYTF | 16 | TRBJ1-2 | TRBV7-2 | -
CASSQDRGGKAKNIQYF | 17 | TRBJ2-4 | TRBV4-3 | -
CASSLGREREQYF | 13 | TRBJ2-7 | TRBV5-1 | -
CASSYSFGVKGTGGYNEQFF | 20 | TRBJ2-1 | TRBV6-5 | TRBD1
CASSQGGTSGKKMAYEQYF | 19 | TRBJ2-7 | TRBV3-1 | TRBD2
CASRPLEEETQYF | 13 | TRBJ2-5 | TRBV12-3/TRBV12-4 | -